This T cell receptor (beta chain) was recorded in a study of blood T cell repertoires in COVID-19. Study overall: COVID-19 samples from acute and convalescent phases originated in the United States, Italy and Spain. T cells, B-cell-depleted T cells, or PBMCs supplied cDNA or gDNA.

This clone was picked up one time. As originally analysed: How many nucleated cells were present was estimated from reference gene primer amplification. Using immunoSEQ multiplex PCR, the repertoire was profiled, and TCRdb retains in-frame clones only, with some absent. The V and J calls and clone size are taken from that table; D and trimming were inferred from the DNA. Of roughly 350,000 clones listed, roughly 90% are singletons. The CDR3 is made up of 15 amino acids. V was clipped by 7 bases and J by 3 bases, with 16 bases between them. CDR1 and CDR2 (germline): SNHLY, FYNNEI. The receptor comes from a woman aged 45-65 years with active or convalescent COVID-19. J is TRBJ1-5 and V is TRBV2; tentative D call: TRBD1 (6 bases). The sample taken for sequencing was peripheral blood. CDR3 nucleotide sequence: TGTGCCAGCATACTTGACAGGACCAACAATCAGCCCCAGCATTTT. It is translated as CASILDRTNNQPQHF.